The clone carrying this T cell receptor beta chain showed up just a few times. No antigen is known for it. Thyroid ultrasound, orbital computed tomography, clinical symptoms, and serum thyroxine and TRAb underpinned diagnoses. This entry comes from a study of T cells in Graves' hyperthyroidism and ophthalmopathy. General study points: It was a median approximately 7.1 months before onset that the model predicted ophthalmopathy. A model of 13 V-J pairs discriminated ophthalmopathy from stable hyperthyroidism.

There are 11 residues in the CDR3. Germline assignment: CDR1 ENHRY and CDR2 SYGVKD. V was clipped by 11 bases and J by 3 bases, with 10 bases between them. RNA transcripts gave rise to amplified TCR beta CDR3 regions. First-round RT-PCR with HTBI primers amplified the TCR CDR3 region. A single record per CDR3 protein comes from TCRdb applying MiXCR to the multiplex PCR reads. Of just over 550,000 distinct CDR3 sequences listed, 46% are singletons. The V call is TRBV10-3, the J call TRBJ1-1, with unresolved D. This receptor was identified in a woman younger than 35 with Graves' hyperthyroidism. Sequenced material: peripheral blood or thyroid tissue (not recorded which). The CDR3 loop reads CALRRDTEAFF. In DNA form, the CDR3 reads TGTGCCCTACGACGGGACACTGAAGCTTTCTTT.